What follows describes a single T cell receptor (beta chain). Its binding antigen is unknown. At one boundary the junction diverges from the germline segment, which might be a read error. The sample is drawn from a study of blood T cells in healthy people across ages (dated by TCRdb to 2014 to 2015). For the wider study: In model experiments, template switching captured about one uniquely barcoded TCR beta cDNA molecule for every two T cells. Using deep sequencing normalized with unique cDNA molecular identifiers, the study measured how TCR beta repertoire diversity changes with age. The donors were divided into four age groups: young (average approximately 15 years), middle-aged (around 41), aged (approximately 62) and long-lived (82). To avoid experimental bias, donors of different ages were distributed randomly across sequencing lanes. For two donors (one aged 18 to 29 and one aged 80 or older), the study analyzed two additional independent replicas of 1 million unique cDNA reads from the same blood draw.

The approximately 41 donors, aged roughly 6 to 95 years, were systemically healthy Caucasian individuals from Russia. Around 10 milliliters of peripheral blood were collected from each donor into EDTA-treated Vacutainer tubes. Ficoll-Paque density-gradient centrifugation was used to isolate PBMCs, with at least 7 million obtained per sample. Total RNA, at least 5 micrograms per sample, was extracted from PBMCs with Trizol reagent. For every donor, an aliquot of PBMCs went through flow cytometry to measure the percentages of naive CD45RAhigh/CD27high T cells. According to the germline V gene, CDR1 reads SGHNT and CDR2 reads YENEEA. Including the terminal cysteine and phenylalanine, the CDR3 comprises 15 residues. Only the CDR3 portion is preserved as DNA: 45 bases, with reading frame beginning at the first base. The study at large found these results: A strong correlation was found between observed TCR beta diversity and the percentage of naive T cells measured by flow cytometry. Estimates of total diversity based on one million sequenced T cells were regarded as lower bounds and as underestimates. Since profiling was done on bulk unsorted PBMCs, naive and antigen-experienced compartments could not be conclusively compared. As age increased, observed TCR beta diversity per million T cells dropped in a roughly linear way, and a significant reduction was already evident by age about 36. Donor CMV infection status was unknown, potentially confounding age-related changes in expanded clonotypes. The long-lived group showed more naive CD4+ T cells, fewer expanded clones and increased TCR diversity than the aged group, suggesting age selection.

Receptor amplification or capture employed 5' RACE. TCRdb lists the instrument as Illumina HiSeq 2500. A second about 7 to 11 cycle PCR used a sample-barcoded 5' primer and a J-beta primer mix. Each TCR beta cDNA molecule received a unique molecular identifier from a template-switch 5' adaptor carrying 12 random nucleotides. Each sample yielded at least 3 million CDR3-containing paired-end reads. The Mint cDNA synthesis kit, primed by a TRBC-specific oligonucleotide, was used to synthesize first-strand cDNA from all RNA. Following uracil-DNA glycosylase treatment, all cDNA underwent a first 18-cycle PCR with the universal primers M1SS and BC2_uni_R. In the paper's pipeline: For normalization, 1 million high-quality reads, each with a distinct molecular identifier, were randomly selected from each sample. Instead of being binned into consensus sequences, reads with shared molecular identifiers were discarded. MiTCR, run with a Q25 quality threshold and the strictest error-elimination algorithm, handled CDR3 identification, clonotype clustering and error correction. A nonparametric unseen species model with Euler transformation was used to estimate a lower bound on total TCR beta diversity. TCRdb's own reprocessing of the public reads used fastp at Q25 and MiXCR and kept productive beta chains. Every CDR3 protein is listed once, alongside the most common genes and DNA of its rows. In this record, the V and J calls reflect TCRdb's handling and not the investigators' own analysis. The sample table lists some 710,000 distinct CDR3 sequences, 35% to 60% of them with a count of one. Of the sample, around 18% is held by the ten largest clones.

This sequence originates from an elderly man in good health. The chain joins TRBV11-3 to TRBJ2-1, and the D gene may be TRBD2, 6 bases matching. The sequencing sample was made of blood. The DNA sequence is given as TGTGCCAGCAACTTATTCGGGGGAGCGGGCAATGAGCAGTTCTTC. Protein translation: CASNLFGGAGNEQFF.